The 2 T cell receptor beta chains below all came from one sample that was sequenced in a study of technical replicates of blood from a few donors. Assay: immunoSEQ multiplex PCR; the TCRdb copy retains only in-frame clones and omits some. The sample lists roughly 97,000 clones; approximately 96% were seen once. The specimen was T cells isolated from PBMCs. The source of these receptors is a human donor in good health.

V gene TRBV13 combines with J gene TRBJ2-7; tentatively, D is TRBD1 (6 bases). The CDR3 has 16 residues. V lost 2 bases and J lost 2, with 16 bases in between. CDR1 is PRHDT, CDR2 FYEKMQ, per germline (reference sequence). The CDR3 coding sequence is TGTGCCAGCAGCTTAACGGCCGACAGGAGACCCTACGAGCAGTACTTC. Translation gives CASSLTADRRPYEQYF.

The chain recombines TRBV29-1 with TRBJ1-2, with TRBD1 matching 11 bases. Germline CDR1 is SQVTM and CDR2 is ANQGSEA. The CDR3 consists of 14 residues. V shed 7 bases, J shed 8 bases, and the junction held 12 bases outside the gene matches. The CDR3 sequence: CSAGTQGTGGGYTF. The DNA of the CDR3 is TGCAGCGCTGGGACCCAAGGGACAGGGGGAGGCTACACCTTC.